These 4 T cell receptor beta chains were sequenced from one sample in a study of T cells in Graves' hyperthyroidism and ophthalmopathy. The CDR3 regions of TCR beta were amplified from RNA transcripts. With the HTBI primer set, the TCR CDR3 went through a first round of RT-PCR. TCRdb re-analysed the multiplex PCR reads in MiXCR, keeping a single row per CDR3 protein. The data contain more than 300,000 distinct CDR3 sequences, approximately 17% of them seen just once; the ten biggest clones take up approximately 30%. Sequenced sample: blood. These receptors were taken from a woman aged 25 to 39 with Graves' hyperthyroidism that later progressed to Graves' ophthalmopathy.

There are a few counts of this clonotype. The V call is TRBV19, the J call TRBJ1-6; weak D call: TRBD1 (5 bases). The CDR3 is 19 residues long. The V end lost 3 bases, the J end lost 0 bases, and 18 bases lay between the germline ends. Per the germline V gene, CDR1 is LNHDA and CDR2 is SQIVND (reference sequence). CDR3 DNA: TGTGCCAGTAGTATCCGAGCAATCGGGGGTGTCTCCTATAATTCACCCCTCCACTTT. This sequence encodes CASSIRAIGGVSYNSPLHF.

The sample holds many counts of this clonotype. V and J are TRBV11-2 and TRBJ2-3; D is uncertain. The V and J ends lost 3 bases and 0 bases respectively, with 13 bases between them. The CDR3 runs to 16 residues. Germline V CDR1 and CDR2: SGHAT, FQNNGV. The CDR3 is CASSLYDGTSTDTQYF. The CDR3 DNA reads TGTGCCAGCAGCTTGTATGACGGAACTAGCACAGATACGCAGTATTTT.

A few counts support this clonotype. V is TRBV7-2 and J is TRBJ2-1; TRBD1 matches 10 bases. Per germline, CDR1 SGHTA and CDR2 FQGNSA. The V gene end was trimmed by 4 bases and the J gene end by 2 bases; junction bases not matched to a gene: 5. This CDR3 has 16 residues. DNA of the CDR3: TGTGCCAGCAGCTCGCCCGGGACAGGGGCCTACAATGAGCAGTTCTTC. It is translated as CASSSPGTGAYNEQFF.

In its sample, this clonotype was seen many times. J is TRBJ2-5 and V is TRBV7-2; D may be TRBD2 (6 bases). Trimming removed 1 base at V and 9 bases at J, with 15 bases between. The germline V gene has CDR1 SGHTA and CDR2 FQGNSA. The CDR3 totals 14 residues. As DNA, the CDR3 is TGTGCCAGCAGCTTAGGGTCCGGCTCGGGGGCCCAGTACTTC. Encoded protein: CASSLGSGSGAQYF. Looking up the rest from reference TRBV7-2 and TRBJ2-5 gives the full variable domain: GAGVSQSPSNKVTEKGKDVELRCDPISGHTALYWYRQSLGQGLEFLIYFQGNSAPDKSGLPSDRFSAERTGGSVSTLTIQRTQQEDSAVYLCASSLGSGSGAQYFGPGTRLLVL.